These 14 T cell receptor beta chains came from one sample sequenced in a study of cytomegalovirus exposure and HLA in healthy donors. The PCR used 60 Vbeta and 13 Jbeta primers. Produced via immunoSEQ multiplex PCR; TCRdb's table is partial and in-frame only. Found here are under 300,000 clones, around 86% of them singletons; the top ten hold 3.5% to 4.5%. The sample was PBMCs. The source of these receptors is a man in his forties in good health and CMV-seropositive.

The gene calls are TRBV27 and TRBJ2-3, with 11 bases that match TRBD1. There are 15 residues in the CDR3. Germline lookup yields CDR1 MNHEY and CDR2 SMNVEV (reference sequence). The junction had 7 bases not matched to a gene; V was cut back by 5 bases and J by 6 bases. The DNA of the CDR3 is TGTGCCAGCAGTCCAGGACAGGGGGCCGGGGATACGCAGTATTTT. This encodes CASSPGQGAGDTQYF.

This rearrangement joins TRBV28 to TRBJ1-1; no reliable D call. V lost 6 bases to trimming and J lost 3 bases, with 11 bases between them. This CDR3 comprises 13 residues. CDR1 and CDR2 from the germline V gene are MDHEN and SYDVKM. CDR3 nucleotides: TGTGCCAGCAGCCCCGCGGGGTACACTGAAGCTTTCTTT. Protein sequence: CASSPAGYTEAFF.

DNA of the CDR3: TGTGCCAGCAGCTTATATGGGGCGCGGGAGACCCAGTACTTC. Translating gives CASSLYGARETQYF. V and J are TRBV7-2 and TRBJ2-5; a possible D gene is TRBD1 (5 bases). This CDR3 region has 14 residues. V lost 2 bases, J lost 5 bases, and 12 bases lay in between. Germline assignment: CDR1 SGHTA and CDR2 FQGNSA.

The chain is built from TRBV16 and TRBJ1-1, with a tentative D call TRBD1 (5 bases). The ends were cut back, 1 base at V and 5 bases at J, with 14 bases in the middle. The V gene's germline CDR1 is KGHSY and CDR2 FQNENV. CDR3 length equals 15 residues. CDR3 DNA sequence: TGTGCCAGCAGCCAATGGAGGGGAGAAGAGACTGAAGCTTTCTTT. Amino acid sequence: CASSQWRGEETEAFF.

DNA for the CDR3: TGTGCCAGTAGTGACAGGGGGCTCGGGCCCCAGCATTTT. The encoded protein is CASSDRGLGPQHF. This rearrangement joins TRBV19 to TRBJ1-5; 10 bases align to TRBD1. There are 13 residues in the CDR3. Per germline, CDR1 LNHDA and CDR2 SQIVND (reference sequence). The junction had 4 bases not matched to a gene; V was cut back by 5 bases and J by 9 bases.

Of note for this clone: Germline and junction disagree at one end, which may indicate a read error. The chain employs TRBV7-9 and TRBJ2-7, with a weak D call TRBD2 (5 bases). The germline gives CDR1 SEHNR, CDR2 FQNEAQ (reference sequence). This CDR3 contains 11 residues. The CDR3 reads CSSGKAYEQYF. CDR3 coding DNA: TGTTCCAGCGGCAAAGCCTACGAGCAGTACTTC.

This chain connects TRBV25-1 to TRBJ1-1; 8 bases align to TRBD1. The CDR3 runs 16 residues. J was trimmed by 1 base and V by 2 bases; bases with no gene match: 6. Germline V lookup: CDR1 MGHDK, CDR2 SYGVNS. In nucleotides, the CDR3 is TGTGCCAGCAGTGAAAGCAGGGGGCGTAGGAACACTGAAGCTTTCTTT. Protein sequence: CASSESRGRRNTEAFF.

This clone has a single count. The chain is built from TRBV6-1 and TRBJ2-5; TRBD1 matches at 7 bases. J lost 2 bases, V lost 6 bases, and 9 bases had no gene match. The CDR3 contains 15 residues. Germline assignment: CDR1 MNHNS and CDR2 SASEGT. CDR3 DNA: TGTGCCAGCAGCGGTCCCGGGACAGCTCAAGAGACCCAGTACTTC. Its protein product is CASSGPGTAQETQYF.

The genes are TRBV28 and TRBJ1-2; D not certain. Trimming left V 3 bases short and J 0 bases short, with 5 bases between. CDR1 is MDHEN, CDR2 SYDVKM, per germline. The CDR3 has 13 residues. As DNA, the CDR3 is TGTGCCAGCAGTTTCGAGACTAACTATGGCTACACCTTC. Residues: CASSFETNYGYTF.

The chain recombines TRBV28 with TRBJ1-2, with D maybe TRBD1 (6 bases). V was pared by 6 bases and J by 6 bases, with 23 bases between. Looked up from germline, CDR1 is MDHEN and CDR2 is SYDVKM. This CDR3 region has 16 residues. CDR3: CASSLSSVGTWDGYTF. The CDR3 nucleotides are TGTGCCAGCAGCCTCTCGAGTGTAGGGACATGGGATGGCTACACCTTC.

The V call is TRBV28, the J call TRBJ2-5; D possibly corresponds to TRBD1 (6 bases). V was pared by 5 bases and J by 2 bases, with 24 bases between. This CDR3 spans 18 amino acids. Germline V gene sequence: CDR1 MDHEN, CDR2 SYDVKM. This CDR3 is CASSGLYPGATIQETQYF. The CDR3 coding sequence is TGTGCCAGCAGTGGCTTATACCCAGGGGCGACCATTCAAGAGACCCAGTACTTC.

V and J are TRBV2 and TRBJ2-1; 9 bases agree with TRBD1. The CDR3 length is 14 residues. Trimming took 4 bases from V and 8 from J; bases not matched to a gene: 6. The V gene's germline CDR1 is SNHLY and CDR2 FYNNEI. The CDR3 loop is CASSGSGTGYEQFF. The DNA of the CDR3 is TGTGCCAGCAGTGGATCCGGGACAGGGTATGAGCAGTTCTTC. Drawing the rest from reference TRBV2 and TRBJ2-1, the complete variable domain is EPEVTQTPSHQVTQMGQEVILRCVPISNHLYFYWYRQILGQKVEFLVSFYNNEISEKSEIFDDQFSVERPDGSNFTLKIRSTKLEDSAMYFCASSGSGTGYEQFFGPGTRLTVL.

The CDR3 loop is CASSLRASETGELFF. In nucleotides, the CDR3 is TGCGCCAGCAGCTTGCGAGCTAGCGAGACCGGGGAGCTGTTTTTT. The gene calls are TRBV5-1 and TRBJ2-2; TRBD2 might be the D (6 bases). The germline CDR1 and CDR2 sequences are SGHRS and YFSETQ. This CDR3 spans 15 amino acids. V gave up 1 base and J gave up 5 bases, with 12 bases separating them.

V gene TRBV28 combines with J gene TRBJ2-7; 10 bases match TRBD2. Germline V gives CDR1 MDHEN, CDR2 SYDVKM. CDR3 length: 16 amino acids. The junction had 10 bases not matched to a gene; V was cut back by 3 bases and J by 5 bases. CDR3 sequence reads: CASSFSPGLATHEQYF. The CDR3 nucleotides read TGTGCCAGCAGTTTCTCGCCGGGACTAGCGACCCACGAGCAGTACTTC.